The next 8 T cell receptor beta chains were all read from a single sample in a study of T cells after yellow fever vaccination. MiXCR, applied by TCRdb to the 5' RACE reads, yields one record per CDR3 protein. The data contain approximately 250,000 distinct CDR3 sequences, over 6.5% of them singletons. The sample was CD4+ T cells sorted from PBMCs, taken on the day of the yellow fever booster vaccination. All receptors derive from a man aged 25-45 years who received the YFV17D yellow fever vaccine.

The table lists this clonotype with a few counts. The rearrangement links TRBV12-3 or TRBV12-4 to TRBJ2-2, with D unresolved. The CDR3 runs 15 residues. V dropped 1 base and J dropped 4 bases, with 10 bases sitting between them. The CDR3 sequence: CASSLVQRSTGELFF. The CDR3, as DNA: TGTGCCAGCAGTTTAGTACAAAGGAGCACCGGGGAGCTGTTTTTT.

The rearrangement joins TRBV5-1 to TRBJ2-3; no clear D. V shed 3 bases and J shed 3 bases, with 11 bases lying between them. CDR1 SGHRS and CDR2 YFSETQ come from the germline V gene. The CDR3 runs 14 residues. The CDR3 sequence is CASSSLSQTDTQYF. CDR3 DNA: TGCGCCAGCAGCTCATTATCCCAAACAGATACGCAGTATTTT.

The J gene is TRBJ2-5, the V gene TRBV7-2, with a weak D call TRBD2 (5 bases). This CDR3 region has 15 residues. Germline CDR1 SGHTA, CDR2 FQGNSA. Trimming left V 5 bases short and J 1 base short, with 14 bases between. As DNA, the CDR3 is TGTGCCAGCAGCGGGGAACTAGTTTCCCAAGAGACCCAGTACTTC. Translated: CASSGELVSQETQYF.

This clonotype was picked up a small number of times. The chain employs TRBV20-1 and TRBJ1-1; TRBD1 matches 7 bases. CDR3 size: 11 residues. V dropped 3 bases and J dropped 11; count of bases not matched to a gene: 6. In germline, CDR1 is DFQATT, CDR2 SNEGSKA (reference sequence). In DNA form, the CDR3 reads TGCAGTGCTAGGTCTGACAGGGACGCTTTCTTT. This translates into CSARSDRDAFF.

Only a few counts were recorded for this clonotype. The genes are TRBV7-2 and TRBJ2-7, with 15 bases fitting TRBD2. There are 15 residues in the CDR3. The J segment lost 6 bases and the V segment lost 4 bases, leaving 4 bases of the junction unmatched. Germline CDR1 is SGHTA and CDR2 is FQGNSA. Here the CDR3 reads CASSSGLAGGLEQYF. The DNA for the CDR3 is TGTGCCAGCAGCTCAGGACTAGCGGGAGGGCTCGAGCAGTACTTC. The entire variable domain, with the rest obtained from reference TRBV7-2 and TRBJ2-7, is as follows: GAGVSQSPSNKVTEKGKDVELRCDPISGHTALYWYRQSLGQGLEFLIYFQGNSAPDKSGLPSDRFSAERTGGSVSTLTIQRTQQEDSAVYLCASSSGLAGGLEQYFGPGTRLTVT.

This clonotype was picked up many times. The chain is built from TRBV14 and TRBJ2-3; D uncertain. Germline CDR1 SGHDN, CDR2 FVKESK. V was cut by 0 bases and J by 7 bases, with 2 bases left in between. The CDR3 contains 11 residues. In DNA, the CDR3 is TGTGCCAGCAGCCAAGATTATACGCAGTATTTT. Translated: CASSQDYTQYF.

This clonotype was counted ten times or more. The chain joins TRBV7-3 to TRBJ2-2; TRBD2 agrees at 9 bases. The CDR3 is 15 amino acids. Germline-derived CDR1 and CDR2 are SGHTA and FQGTGA. V was pared by 6 bases and J by 0 bases, with 2 bases of the junction left unmatched. The CDR3 sequence is CASSLAGSNTGELFF. In DNA form, the CDR3 reads TGTGCCAGCAGTCTAGCGGGGTCGAACACCGGGGAGCTGTTTTTT.

This clonotype was picked up many times. The chain has TRBV5-6 and TRBJ2-1; 8 bases match TRBD1. This CDR3 is built from 14 residues. V shed 7 bases, J shed 10 bases, and the junction held 13 bases outside the gene matches. Germline loops: CDR1 SGHDT, CDR2 YYEEEE. CDR3 loop: CASFPGTGLEEQFF. The CDR3 DNA reads as TGTGCCAGCTTCCCCGGGACAGGTTTGGAGGAGCAGTTCTTC.